The clone carrying this T cell receptor (beta chain) has ten or more counts. The antigen is unknown. iRepertoire HTBI primers and Arm-PCR of CDR3 regions built TCR beta libraries. TCRdb independently ran MiXCR on the multiplex PCR reads; one entry per CDR3 protein. The profile shows just over 600,000 distinct CDR3 sequences, about 16% of them singletons. The time point: newly diagnosed GD, antithyroid drugs for less than 3 months. The TCR library was made from RNA extracted from PBMCs. The data originate from a study of regulatory T cells in long-lasting Graves disease. Germline CDR1 and CDR2: MNHNS and SASEGT. With 4 bases removed from V and 5 bases from J, the gap between germline ends came to 14 bases. The length of the CDR3 is 14 residues. Study-level points and caveats: Persistent patients shared more public clonotypes (2,741) than newly diagnosed patients (about 940). Persistent disease samples used TRBV28, TRBJ1-2 and TRBJ2-5 preferentially.

In addition, the sample was reused for a study of T cells in Graves' hyperthyroidism and ophthalmopathy.

The sample in question was peripheral blood mononuclear cells (PBMCs), obtained at new diagnosis, from a patient treated with antithyroid drugs. The chain recombines TRBV6-1 with TRBJ1-1, with D possibly TRBD1 on 5 matching bases. The sequence came from a woman younger than 45 with Graves disease. The CDR3 DNA is TGTGCCAGCAGTGTCGAGGGGAGAAGGACTGAAGCTTTCTTT. Translation gives CASSVEGRRTEAFF.